The 15 T cell receptor beta chains in this list originate from one sample, sequenced in a study of blood T cell repertoires in COVID-19. Assay: immunoSEQ multiplex PCR; the TCRdb copy retains only in-frame clones and omits some. The sample has 250,000 to 350,000 clones; about four fifths are singletons. Sequenced material: peripheral blood. The receptors come from a woman aged 50 to 65 with acute or convalescent COVID-19.

The rearrangement joins TRBV5-1 to TRBJ1-2; D is perhaps TRBD1 (6 bases). Germline assignment: CDR1 SGHRS and CDR2 YFSETQ. V lost 1 base to trimming and J lost 8 bases, with 15 bases between them. The CDR3 is 14 residues long. The CDR3 bases are TGCGCCAGCAGCTTGTCGGGGGGCGGCGAAGGCTACACCTTC. This translates into CASSLSGGGEGYTF.

The gene calls are TRBV27 and TRBJ2-1, with D perhaps TRBD1 (6 bases). Germline-derived CDR1 and CDR2 are MNHEY and SMNVEV (reference sequence). The CDR3 has 13 amino acids. With 1 base removed from V and 16 bases from J, the gap between germline ends came to 17 bases. CDR3 protein: CASSLFGDMGQFF. As DNA, the CDR3 is TGTGCCAGCAGTTTATTCGGGGACATGGGGCAATTCTTC.

CDR3 protein: CARSDRPNYGYTF. The CDR3 nucleotides read TGTGCCAGATCCGACAGACCCAACTATGGCTACACCTTC. The chain uses TRBV6-6 and TRBJ1-2; D might be TRBD1 (5 bases). Germline-derived CDR1 and CDR2 are MNHNY and SVGAGI (reference sequence). The V and J ends lost 9 bases and 2 bases respectively, with 13 bases between them. The CDR3 has 13 amino acids.

Concerning this clone: The sample carries other DNA sequences with the same CDR3. The rearrangement joins TRBV6-5 to TRBJ1-2, with a weak D call TRBD1 (6 bases). CDR1 and CDR2 from the germline V gene are MNHEY and SVGAGI. Trimming shortened V by 6 bases and J by 4 bases, and 12 bases separated the two germline ends. The CDR3 contains 13 residues. The CDR3: CASSPTGSYGYTF. The CDR3 DNA sequence: TGTGCCAGCAGCCCCACAGGGAGCTATGGCTACACCTTC.

V and J are TRBV9 and TRBJ1-2; D is unclear. V was trimmed by 0 bases and J by 4 bases, leaving 10 bases between them. This CDR3 spans 14 amino acids. CDR1 is SGDLS, CDR2 YYNGEE, per germline. CDR3 sequence (DNA): TGTGCCAGCAGCGTAGTTGCAGGCCCCTATGGCTACACCTTC. Its protein is CASSVVAGPYGYTF.

About this clone: One end of the junction does not line up with germline, which may come from a read error. Other DNA sequences in the same sample also yield this CDR3. The V and J genes are TRBV19 and TRBJ1-2; TRBD1 agrees at 7 bases. This CDR3 comprises 13 residues. Germline V gives CDR1 LNHDA, CDR2 SQIVND (reference sequence). CDR3 loop: CASSATGEDGYTF. CDR3 sequence (DNA): TGTGCCAGTAGTGCTACAGGGGAGGATGGCTATACCTTC. The whole variable domain, filled in from reference TRBV19 and TRBJ1-2, reads DGGITQSPKYLFRKEGQNVTLSCEQNLNHDAMYWYRQDPGQGLRLIYYSQIVNDFQKGDIAEGYSVSREKKESFPLTVTSAQKNPTAFYLCASSATGEDGYTFGSGTRLTVV.

This chain links TRBV7-3 with TRBJ2-3; 7 bases fit TRBD2. Germline loops: CDR1 SGHTA, CDR2 FQGTGA. Germline trimming cut 4 bases from V and 5 bases from J; bases unmatched to any gene: 12. This CDR3 has 16 amino acids. The CDR3 is CASSSTSRGVGDTQYF. CDR3 nucleotides: TGTGCCAGCAGCTCGACTAGCAGAGGAGTTGGAGATACGCAGTATTTT.

The chain is built from TRBV5-1 and TRBJ1-1, with D perhaps TRBD1 (5 bases). Trimming left V 3 bases short and J 4 bases short, with 19 bases between. Germline loops: CDR1 SGHRS, CDR2 YFSETQ. The CDR3 spans 16 residues. CDR3 in DNA: TGCGCCAGCAGCTGGGGAGGGGAGGATGGTAGCACTGAAGCTTTCTTT. It encodes CASSWGGEDGSTEAFF.

This rearrangement joins TRBV5-1 to TRBJ2-5; D unresolved. The ends were cut back, 6 bases at V and 0 bases at J, with 3 bases in the middle. Looked up from germline, CDR1 is SGHRS and CDR2 is YFSETQ. The CDR3 sequence is 11 residues long. The CDR3 DNA sequence: TGCGCCAGCAACTACCAAGAGACCCAGTACTTC. Amino acid sequence: CASNYQETQYF.

This chain links TRBV5-4 with TRBJ1-2; D is ambiguous. The ends were cut back, 1 base at V and 7 bases at J, with 11 bases in the middle. Looked up from germline, CDR1 is SGHNT and CDR2 is YYREEE (reference sequence). The CDR3 is made up of 13 amino acids. The CDR3 coding sequence is TGTGCCAGCAGCTTGCTTCGGCAGGCTGGCTACACCTTC. Translated: CASSLLRQAGYTF.

This chain links TRBV10-3 with TRBJ1-1, with no clear D. Per germline, CDR1 ENHRY and CDR2 SYGVKD. This CDR3 contains 14 residues. The V end lost 0 bases, the J end lost 5 bases, and 10 bases lay between the germline ends. The DNA for the CDR3 is TGTGCCATCAGTGAGTCGAGATCGGGGACTGAAGCTTTCTTT. It is translated as CAISESRSGTEAFF.

This chain joins TRBV5-1 and TRBJ2-1; TRBD2 matches 9 bases. Germline CDR1 and CDR2: SGHRS and YFSETQ. V was pared by 5 bases and J by 4 bases, with 10 bases of the junction left unmatched. The CDR3 loop spans 16 amino acids. This CDR3 is CASSSVAGEGYNEQFF. For the CDR3, the DNA is TGCGCCAGCAGTTCCGTAGCGGGGGAGGGATACAATGAGCAGTTCTTC. The full variable domain, completed using reference TRBV5-1 and TRBJ2-1, is KAGVTQTPRYLIKTRGQQVTLSCSPISGHRSVSWYQQTPGQGLQFLFEYFSETQRNKGNFPGRFSGRQFSNSRSEMNVSTLELGDSALYLCASSSVAGEGYNEQFFGPGTRLTVL.

CDR3 loop: CASSSAGGTEAFF. The CDR3 nucleotides read TGTGCCAGCAGTTCTGCCGGGGGCACTGAAGCTTTCTTT. The chain carries TRBV6-6 and TRBJ1-1; D is possibly TRBD1 (5 bases). This CDR3 has 13 residues. The germline V gene has CDR1 MNHNY and CDR2 SVGAGI (reference sequence). Trimming pared 4 bases from V and 4 bases from J, leaving 10 bases between.

Turning to this clone: Other nucleotide sequences in the sample specify the same CDR3. The V call is TRBV5-1, the J call TRBJ2-5; TRBD2 aligns across 10 bases. CDR3 size: 15 residues. Looked up from germline, CDR1 is SGHRS and CDR2 is YFSETQ. Trimming removed 0 bases from V and 5 bases from J; junction bases left unmatched: 4. CDR3 sequence reads: CASSLAKAGGETQYF. The CDR3 nucleotides are TGCGCCAGCAGCTTGGCCAAAGCGGGAGGGGAGACCCAGTACTTC. Variable domain in full (rest from reference TRBV5-1 and TRBJ2-5): KAGVTQTPRYLIKTRGQQVTLSCSPISGHRSVSWYQQTPGQGLQFLFEYFSETQRNKGNFPGRFSGRQFSNSRSEMNVSTLELGDSALYLCASSLAKAGGETQYFGPGTRLLVL.

This clone was detected once. The V gene is TRBV10-3, the J gene TRBJ1-5; D remains ambiguous. The CDR3 is made up of 13 amino acids. Germline assignment: CDR1 ENHRY and CDR2 SYGVKD. V lost 3 bases to trimming and J lost 1 base, with 4 bases between them. In nucleotides, the CDR3 is TGTGCCATCAGTGAAGCGAGCAATCAGCCCCAGCATTTT. This sequence encodes CAISEASNQPQHF.